This T cell receptor beta chain is drawn from a study of control samples from healthy donors and cancer patients. From germline, CDR1 is GTSNPN and CDR2 SVGIG (reference sequence). CDR3 size: 14 residues. V gave up 3 bases and J gave up 7 bases; unmatched junction bases: 4. The assay was immunoSEQ multiplex PCR, and TCRdb's table has in-frame clones only and misses some. The repertoire includes a few hundred thousand clones, approximately 90% of them detected once, and over 5.5% sits in the top ten. The V and J genes are TRBV30 and TRBJ2-2; 11 positions match TRBD2. The TCR was taken from a man aged 35 to 55 with head and neck cancer. Sequencing input: PBMCs. Here the CDR3 reads CAWRGTSGGGELFF. The CDR3 coding sequence is TGTGCCTGGAGGGGGACTAGCGGTGGCGGGGAGCTGTTTTTT.